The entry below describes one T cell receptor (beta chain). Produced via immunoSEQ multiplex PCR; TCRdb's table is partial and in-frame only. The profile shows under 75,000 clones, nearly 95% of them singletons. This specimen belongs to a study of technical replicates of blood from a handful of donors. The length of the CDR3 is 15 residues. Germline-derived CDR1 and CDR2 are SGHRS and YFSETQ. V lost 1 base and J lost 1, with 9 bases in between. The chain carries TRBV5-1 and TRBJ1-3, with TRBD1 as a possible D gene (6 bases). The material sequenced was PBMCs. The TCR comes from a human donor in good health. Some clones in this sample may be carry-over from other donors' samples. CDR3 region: CASSLTQGSGNTIYF. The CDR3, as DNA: TGCGCCAGCAGCTTGACTCAGGGGTCTGGAAACACCATATATTTT.